This T cell receptor (beta chain) is drawn from a study of radiotherapy plus CTLA-4 blockade in lung cancer. Study outcomes and limitations: It was early blood T cell clone dynamics, with interferon-beta, that reportedly best predicted response.

Sequenced by immunoSEQ multiplex PCR; TCRdb stores in-frame clones only, minus some. Among about 60,000 clones, 70% to 85% were seen once, and the ten largest hold about 4%. A remark on this clone: Its antigen is not known.

Chemo-refractory metastatic non-small-cell lung cancer patients underwent focal radiation alongside CTLA-4 blockade with ipilimumab. J lost 0 bases, V lost 5 bases, and 7 bases had no gene match. The CDR3 has 16 amino acids. CDR1 SGHRS and CDR2 YFSETQ come from the germline V gene. The gene calls are TRBV5-1 and TRBJ2-3, with 9 bases fitting TRBD2. The receptor comes from a human donor with non-small cell lung cancer who had a partial response to radiotherapy plus ipilimumab. The specimen comprised peripheral blood, sampled from a patient treated with radiotherapy plus ipilimumab. The CDR3 sequence: CASSSGLASSTDTQYF. CDR3 DNA: TGCGCCAGCAGTTCCGGACTAGCGTCTAGCACAGATACGCAGTATTTT.